What follows are 9 T cell receptor beta chains derived from one specimen sequenced in a study of T-cell memory formation after mild COVID-19 (dated by TCRdb to the early 2020s). The library was produced with 5' RACE. The data were produced on an Illumina NovaSeq 6000. The public reads were quality trimmed at Q25 with fastp and then assembled into clones with MiXCR by TCRdb, keeping productive beta chains. Rows with one shared CDR3 protein collapse into an entry with the most common genes and DNA. In all, the sample holds a few hundred thousand distinct CDR3 sequences, and around 25% of those were seen once. Together, the top ten hold around 12% of the sample. Sequenced sample: PBMCs or a T cell subset sorted from them (not recorded which). These receptor sequences come from an adult woman who had mild COVID-19 (a few samples of this study predate the infection). The sample titles of this study are shuffled in the database, so cell type and time point are left out; the donor was told from shared clones.

A few counts support this clonotype. The chain uses TRBV7-6 and TRBJ1-3, with 7 bases matching TRBD1. The V and J ends lost 6 bases and 0 bases, in that order; junction bases with no gene match: 8. This CDR3 has 16 amino acids. Germline assignment: CDR1 SGHVS and CDR2 FNYEAQ. The CDR3 loop reads CASSRGGRRSGNTIYF. CDR3 nucleotide sequence: TGTGCCAGCAGTAGAGGGGGCAGGCGCTCTGGAAACACCATATATTTT. The full variable domain, with the rest looked up from reference TRBV7-6 and TRBJ1-3, is GAGVSQSPRYKVTKRGQDVALRCDPISGHVSLYWYRQALGQGPEFLTYFNYEAQQDKSGLPNDRFSAERPEGSISTLTIQRTEQRDSAMYRCASSRGGRRSGNTIYFGEGSWLTVV.

The chain combines TRBV5-1 with TRBJ1-5; D uncertain. CDR3 length: 14 residues. The germline V gene encodes CDR1 SGHRS and CDR2 YFSETQ. With 0 bases removed from V and 4 bases from J, the gap between germline ends came to 8 bases. CDR3 nucleotide sequence: TGCGCCAGCAGCTTGGATGGGTTTAATCAGCCCCAGCATTTT. This sequence encodes CASSLDGFNQPQHF.

This clonotype has more than one count but fewer than ten. The gene calls are TRBV7-3 and TRBJ2-1, with TRBD2 identical over 8 bases. CDR1 and CDR2 (germline): SGHTA, FQGTGA. V was pared by 5 bases and J by 7 bases, with 13 bases of the junction left unmatched. CDR3 length: 16 residues. In DNA form, the CDR3 reads TGTGCCAGCAGCCCCTGGGGGGCGGGGGGCAGGAATGAGCAGTTCTTC. This gives the protein CASSPWGAGGRNEQFF.

This chain connects TRBV3-1 to TRBJ2-2; 9 bases line up with TRBD2. V shed 3 bases, J shed 10 bases, and the junction held 12 bases outside the gene matches. This CDR3 spans 16 amino acids. The germline V gene has CDR1 LGHDT and CDR2 YNNKEL (reference sequence). The CDR3 sequence is CASSHSISGGPEELFF. Here the CDR3 DNA reads TGTGCCAGCAGCCATTCCATTAGCGGGGGCCCCGAGGAGCTGTTTTTT.

This chain uses TRBV4-2 with TRBJ1-6, with unresolved D. Germline CDR1 and CDR2: LGHNA and YNFKEQ. The CDR3 is 16 residues long. The V and J ends lost 0 bases and 3 bases respectively, with 9 bases between them. The CDR3 nucleotides are TGTGCCAGCAGCCAAGATGGGGTCAACTATAATTCACCCCTCCACTTT. Translating gives CASSQDGVNYNSPLHF.

In this sample, this clonotype turned up a few times. This chain uses TRBV5-1 with TRBJ2-3; 9 bases agree with TRBD2. Germline assignment: CDR1 SGHRS and CDR2 YFSETQ. Trimming took 3 bases from V and 5 from J; bases not matched to a gene: 10. The CDR3 spans 16 residues. CDR3 sequence: CASSYEGGRAGDTQYF. The CDR3 DNA reads as TGCGCCAGCAGCTATGAAGGCGGGAGGGCCGGAGATACGCAGTATTTT. Complete variable domain (other parts from reference TRBV5-1 and TRBJ2-3): KAGVTQTPRYLIKTRGQQVTLSCSPISGHRSVSWYQQTPGQGLQFLFEYFSETQRNKGNFPGRFSGRQFSNSRSEMNVSTLELGDSALYLCASSYEGGRAGDTQYFGPGTRLTVL.

This chain joins TRBV30 and TRBJ2-1, with 7 bases lining up with TRBD1. Germline loops: CDR1 GTSNPN, CDR2 SVGIG (reference sequence). The trim removed 5 bases at V and 3 bases at J, leaving 7 bases unmatched. The CDR3 has 14 amino acids. CDR3 amino acids: CAWETGKYYNEQFF. The CDR3 nucleotides are TGTGCCTGGGAGACAGGGAAATACTACAATGAGCAGTTCTTC.

This clonotype was observed a single time. The chain employs TRBV20-1 and TRBJ2-7; 7 positions match TRBD2. This CDR3 region has 14 residues. J lost 6 bases, V lost 3 bases, and 11 bases had no gene match. The V gene's germline CDR1 is DFQATT and CDR2 SNEGSKA (reference sequence). CDR3 loop: CSASVASGLGEQYF. For the CDR3, the DNA is TGCAGTGCTAGTGTGGCTAGCGGACTTGGCGAGCAGTACTTC.

The chain has TRBV10-3 and TRBJ2-5; TRBD1 agrees at 7 bases. This CDR3 is built from 16 residues. The germline CDR1 and CDR2 sequences are ENHRY and SYGVKD. V was pared by 3 bases and J by 5 bases, with 12 bases of the junction left unmatched. CDR3 in amino acids: CAISDYRGPDPETQYF. The CDR3 nucleotides are TGTGCCATCAGTGATTATAGGGGGCCGGACCCGGAGACCCAGTACTTC.